Each of the 20 T cell receptor beta chains below was sequenced from the same sample in a study of breast tumors, draining lymph nodes, adjacent tissues. A single record per CDR3 protein comes from TCRdb applying MiXCR to the multiplex PCR reads. In the table there are 85,000 to 130,000 distinct CDR3 sequences, 20% to 25% of which are singletons. The lymph nodes were axillary draining lymph nodes from breast cancer patients. The source material was axillary lymph node tissue. The source of these receptors is a female donor with breast cancer. Some clones in this sample may be carry-over from other donors' samples.

This clonotype was seen at least ten times. This chain uses TRBV2 with TRBJ1-2, with D possibly TRBD1 on 5 matching bases. The CDR3 is made up of 13 amino acids. Per the germline V gene, CDR1 is SNHLY and CDR2 is FYNNEI. Trimming removed 4 bases at V and 4 bases at J, with 10 bases between. CDR3 amino acids: CASSGQGLYGYTF. The CDR3 DNA sequence: TGTGCCAGCAGTGGTCAGGGTCTCTATGGCTACACCTTC.

This clonotype was seen ten or more times. The chain has TRBV4-1 and TRBJ1-4; 8 nucleotides agree with TRBD1. The V gene's germline CDR1 is MGHRA and CDR2 YSYEKL. V was pared by 6 bases and J by 8 bases, with 8 bases of the junction left unmatched. The CDR3 totals 14 residues. CDR3 in amino acids: CASRPGQGREKLFF. CDR3 bases: TGCGCCAGCAGACCAGGACAGGGCAGGGAAAAACTGTTTTTT.

This clonotype came up many times. This chain uses TRBV7-8 with TRBJ1-2; no firm D call. The CDR3 is 14 amino acids. V was cut by 5 bases and J by 8 bases, with 18 bases left in between. In germline, CDR1 is SGHVS, CDR2 FQNEAQ. CDR3 sequence: CASSPPQSADGYTF. Written as DNA, the CDR3 is TGTGCCAGCAGCCCCCCCCAATCCGCGGACGGCTACACCTTC.

The chain is built from TRBV19 and TRBJ2-6, with D possibly being TRBD1 (5 bases). Germline CDR1 LNHDA, CDR2 SQIVND (reference sequence). V shed 4 bases and J shed 0 bases, with 13 bases lying between them. This CDR3 comprises 17 residues. The chain's CDR3 is CASSNGQAYSGANVLTF. As DNA, the CDR3 is TGTGCCAGTAGTAACGGACAAGCCTACTCTGGGGCCAACGTCCTGACTTTC. The complete variable domain, with remaining parts taken from reference TRBV19 and TRBJ2-6, reads DGGITQSPKYLFRKEGQNVTLSCEQNLNHDAMYWYRQDPGQGLRLIYYSQIVNDFQKGDIAEGYSVSREKKESFPLTVTSAQKNPTAFYLCASSNGQAYSGANVLTFGAGSRLTVL.

This clonotype is a singleton in its sample. This chain uses TRBV20-1 with TRBJ2-3, with D hard to call. Germline lookup yields CDR1 DFQATT and CDR2 SNEGSKA (reference sequence). This CDR3 contains 15 residues. V was shortened by 0 bases and J by 0 bases, with 10 bases between the two germline ends. The DNA for the CDR3 is TGCAGTGCTAGAGAGCTTGTCTCTAGCACAGATACGCAGTATTTT. It translates to CSARELVSSTDTQYF.

This clonotype was detected many times. The chain links TRBV10-3 to TRBJ2-3; 10 bases fit TRBD2. V was clipped by 3 bases and J by 4 bases; unmatched bases: 10. CDR1 is ENHRY, CDR2 SYGVKD, per germline. CDR3 length: 17 amino acids. The CDR3 DNA is TGTGCCATCAGTGACCCAGCGGGGGGGCCAGTTGCAGATACGCAGTATTTT. Encoded protein: CAISDPAGGPVADTQYF.

This clonotype was detected ten times or more. V usage is TRBV5-4 and J usage is TRBJ2-5; a possible D gene is TRBD1 (6 bases). Trimming left V 4 bases short and J 2 bases short, with 18 bases between. CDR1 SGHNT and CDR2 YYREEE come from the germline V gene (reference sequence). The CDR3 contains 16 residues. CDR3: CASSPVVGQGQETQYF. The CDR3 DNA sequence: TGTGCCAGCAGCCCGGTGGTGGGTCAGGGGCAAGAGACCCAGTACTTC.

This clonotype came up many times. The chain links TRBV27 to TRBJ2-7, with 10 bases matching TRBD1. Per germline, CDR1 MNHEY and CDR2 SMNVEV (reference sequence). The CDR3 contains 15 residues. Trimming took 3 bases from V and 4 from J; bases not matched to a gene: 6. The CDR3 nucleotides are TGTGCCAGCAGTTTTGCGACAGGGGGCCATTACGAGCAGTACTTC. Translating it yields CASSFATGGHYEQYF.

This clonotype was found many times. CDR3: CASSVEAAITYNEQFF. For the CDR3, the DNA is TGTGCCAGCAGCGTAGAGGCGGCGATAACCTACAATGAGCAGTTCTTC. V usage is TRBV9 and J usage is TRBJ2-1; D gene ambiguous. Trimming stripped 0 bases from V and 2 bases from J, with 12 bases between. CDR1 is SGDLS, CDR2 YYNGEE, per germline. The CDR3 consists of 16 residues.

There are many counts of this clonotype. V usage is TRBV5-1 and J usage is TRBJ2-7; no firm D call. The germline gives CDR1 SGHRS, CDR2 YFSETQ. This CDR3 contains 14 residues. Trimming stripped 2 bases from V and 3 bases from J, with 12 bases between. The CDR3 spells CASSLRSGYYEQYF. The CDR3 coding sequence is TGCGCCAGCAGCTTACGGTCGGGCTACTACGAGCAGTACTTC. The full variable domain, rest sourced from reference TRBV5-1 and TRBJ2-7, is KAGVTQTPRYLIKTRGQQVTLSCSPISGHRSVSWYQQTPGQGLQFLFEYFSETQRNKGNFPGRFSGRQFSNSRSEMNVSTLELGDSALYLCASSLRSGYYEQYFGPGTRLTVT.

Worth noting for this clonotype: It may be a read error: a sequence one base away is much more abundant. The chain links TRBV3-1 to TRBJ2-7; TRBD2 agrees at 7 bases. CDR1 is LGHDT, CDR2 YNNKEL, per germline (reference sequence). The CDR3 has 15 amino acids. The CDR3 sequence: CACSQERGLSYEQYF. The DNA of the CDR3 is TGTGCCTGCAGCCAAGAGCGGGGACTCTCCTACGAGCAGTACTTC.

The CDR3 sequence is CSARAGPRDSPLHF. The CDR3 DNA is TGCAGTGCTAGAGCCGGGCCAAGGGATTCACCCCTCCACTTT. V gene TRBV20-1 combines with J gene TRBJ1-6, with D unclear. Germline CDR1 and CDR2: DFQATT and SNEGSKA (reference sequence). The V end lost 1 base, the J end lost 8 bases, and 12 bases lay between the germline ends. The length of the CDR3 is 14 residues.

The sample holds a few counts of this clonotype. The CDR3 DNA reads as TGTGCCAGCAGCTTCCCTGGACGGACGAACTATGGCTACACCTTC. Its translation: CASSFPGRTNYGYTF. V is TRBV5-6 and J is TRBJ1-2; D unresolved. This CDR3 spans 15 amino acids. Per germline, CDR1 SGHDT and CDR2 YYEEEE. Trimming removed 2 bases from V and 2 bases from J, with 13 bases in between. Full variable domain (remainder filled in from reference TRBV5-6 and TRBJ1-2): DAGVTQSPTHLIKTRGQQVTLRCSPKSGHDTVSWYQQALGQGPQFIFQYYEEEERQRGNFPDRFSGHQFPNYSSELNVNALLLGDSALYLCASSFPGRTNYGYTFGSGTRLTVV.

In its sample, this clonotype was seen many times. The chain carries TRBV24-1 and TRBJ2-3; TRBD1 agrees at 9 bases. Per the germline V gene, CDR1 is KGHDR and CDR2 is SFDVKD. With 4 bases clipped from V and 2 bases from J, the junction kept 3 bases outside the gene matches. This CDR3 is 15 amino acids long. Here the CDR3 reads CATSDTGGHTDTQYF. The CDR3 DNA follows: TGTGCCACCAGTGACACAGGGGGCCACACAGATACGCAGTATTTT.

This clonotype came up many times. This chain joins TRBV9 and TRBJ1-4; 9 bases fit TRBD1. Germline-derived CDR1 and CDR2 are SGDLS and YYNGEE. J gave up 4 bases and V 4 bases, and 2 bases lay outside the gene matches. This CDR3 is built from 14 residues. CDR3 sequence (DNA): TGTGCCAGCAGCCAGGGACAGGGTAATGAAAAACTGTTTTTT. Its translation: CASSQGQGNEKLFF.

This clonotype was seen repeatedly, ten times or more. The gene calls are TRBV25-1 and TRBJ1-2; a weak D match, TRBD1 (5 bases). Trimming took off 9 bases at V and 2 bases at J, with 19 bases between the two ends. Germline CDR1 reads MGHDK; CDR2 reads SYGVNS. CDR3 size: 15 residues. The CDR3: CASRGAGQKNYGYTF. Here the CDR3 DNA reads TGTGCCAGTAGGGGCGCAGGCCAGAAGAACTATGGCTACACCTTC.

V and J are TRBV9 and TRBJ2-2; D perhaps matches TRBD2 (6 bases). The germline CDR1 and CDR2 sequences are SGDLS and YYNGEE. The CDR3 runs to 15 residues. Trimming left V 2 bases short and J 3 bases short, with 11 bases between. This CDR3 is CASSVRPGDTGELFF. CDR3 nucleotide sequence: TGTGCCAGCAGCGTTAGGCCGGGGGACACCGGGGAGCTGTTTTTT.

Remarks on this clonotype: With a much larger clone just one base away, this may be a read error. The rearrangement links TRBV6-5 to TRBJ1-5; possibly TRBD1 for D (5 bases). Per germline, CDR1 MNHEY and CDR2 SVGAGI. The length of the CDR3 is 14 residues. V was pared by 5 bases and J by 3 bases, with 11 bases between. CDR3 nucleotide sequence: TGTGCCAGCAGTACGTTGGGGCCCAATCAGCCCCAGCATTTT. This gives the protein CASSTLGPNQPQHF.

The genes are TRBV27 and TRBJ2-3; D gene uncertain. Germline V CDR1 and CDR2: MNHEY, SMNVEV (reference sequence). The CDR3 covers 13 residues. Trimming took 3 bases from V and 4 from J, leaving 8 bases between them. CDR3 nucleotide sequence: TGTGCCAGCAGTTTTTCCCCCCCAGATACGCAGTATTTT. Protein sequence: CASSFSPPDTQYF.

As concerns this clonotype: A much larger clone is a single base away; this may be a read error. The chain employs TRBV5-1 and TRBJ2-5, with no clear D. CDR3 length: 14 residues. Between the trimmed V and J ends, which lost 0 bases and 0 bases, there was a span of 6 bases. CDR1 is SGHRS and CDR2 is YFSETQ in the germline V gene. DNA of the CDR3: TGCGCCAGCAGCTTGGAACCGAACCAAGAGACCCAGTACTTC. Translating it yields CASSLEPNQETQYF.